In its sample, the clone carrying this T cell receptor beta chain was seen a few times. Its antigen is not known. Because this beta chain is a stray read in a library intended to capture alpha chains, its abundance should not be given much weight. The data belong to a study of spatial heterogeneity in lung cancer. The germline V gene encodes CDR1 SGHVS and CDR2 FQNEAQ. The CDR3 has 13 residues. V shed 4 bases and J shed 4 bases, with 10 bases lying between them. TCRdb recomputed calls from the 5' RACE reads with MiXCR, one row per CDR3 protein. The sample shows 13,000 or so distinct CDR3 sequences, under 6% of them seen only once. Study results and limitations: Counts that tracked tumor mutation counts were those of expanded intratumoral alpha and beta TCRs. In tumor T cells, estimated coverage reached roughly 6.7% for alpha chains and approximately 14% for beta chains.

Time point given: sample taken at primary tumor resection. The donors were about 72 patients with non-small cell lung cancer that was early-stage and untreated. Whole RNA was taken from tumor, nontumor lung or frozen PBMC; it was then sequenced unsorted. This receptor was identified in a male donor with early-stage non-small cell lung cancer. The J gene is TRBJ1-2, the V gene TRBV7-8; D is uncertain. Sequencing was performed on lung tumor tissue, taken at surgery. This CDR3 is CASSSEWGYGYTF. The CDR3 region has the DNA TGTGCCAGCAGCTCTGAATGGGGCTATGGCTACACCTTC.